One and the same sample provided the 32 T cell receptor beta chains below, sequenced in a study of blood T cells in healthy people across ages. Next came a second PCR, run for about 7 to 11 cycles, which used a sample-barcoded 5' primer along with a J-beta primer mix. TCRdb reprocessed the 5' RACE reads with MiXCR, giving one entry per CDR3 protein. The table has fewer than 1 million distinct CDR3 sequences, around 43% seen once. The sequenced sample was blood. The receptors originated from a man between 60 and 75 years old in good health.

The rearrangement links TRBV20-1 to TRBJ1-5, with 8 bases lining up with TRBD1. V shed 6 bases and J 12 bases; nucleotides not matched to a gene: 19. This CDR3 contains 15 residues. Germline CDR1 DFQATT, CDR2 SNEGSKA (reference sequence). The CDR3 region has the DNA TGCAGTGCGACCCCCTCGAGGGGACAGGAAGGGTTCCAGCATTTT. Its protein product is CSATPSRGQEGFQHF.

In its sample, this clonotype was seen many times. The chain couples TRBV6-2 or TRBV6-3 to TRBJ1-4; no clear D. The CDR3 covers 14 residues. The germline CDR1 and CDR2 sequences are MNHEY and SVGEGT. The germline V and J ends were trimmed by 10 bases and 3 bases, with 15 bases remaining between them. This CDR3 is CATNPPVANEKLFF. The CDR3 nucleotides read TGTGCCACTAACCCACCAGTGGCTAATGAAAAACTGTTTTTT.

Details on this clonotype: The germline gene is not matched at one end of the junction; a read error may be the cause. The J gene is TRBJ2-1, the V gene TRBV4-3, with D possibly TRBD1 on 5 matching bases. The length of the CDR3 is 16 residues. Germline V gene data show CDR1 as LGHNA and CDR2 as YSLEER. CDR3 in DNA: TGCACCAGCAGCCAAGGGGCGCCGGCCGGGTACAATGAGCAGTTCTTC. Amino acids: CTSSQGAPAGYNEQFF.

As concerns this clonotype: Since a much larger clone is just one base distant, this may be a read error. The chain has TRBV9 and TRBJ1-6; D is possibly TRBD1 (6 bases). CDR3 size: 15 residues. Per germline, CDR1 SGDLS and CDR2 YYNGEE. CDR3 nucleotides: TGTGCCAGCAGCGCCACGGACAGCCGGACTTCACCCATCCACTTT. Translation: CASSATDSRTSPIHF. The entire variable domain, with the rest obtained from reference TRBV9 and TRBJ1-6, is as follows: DSGVTQTPKHLITATGQRVTLRCSPRSGDLSVYWYQQSLDQGLQFLIQYYNGEERAKGNILERFSAQQFPDLHSELNLSSLELGDSALYFCASSATDSRTSPIHFGNGTRLTVT.

V is TRBV7-2 and J is TRBJ2-5; D is unresolved. The DNA matches TRBJ2-7 better at its end, which makes the J call doubtful. Germline loops: CDR1 SGHTA, CDR2 FQGNSA. This CDR3 region has 12 residues. The DNA of the CDR3 is TGTGCCAGCAGCCGCGACGGACCCGAGCAGTACTTC. Translating it yields CASSRDGPEQYF.

The V gene is TRBV24-1, the J gene TRBJ2-3; TRBD2 aligns across 11 bases. Losses at the gene ends were 4 bases for V and 5 bases for J; bases not matched to a gene: 10. CDR1 and CDR2 (germline): KGHDR, SFDVKD. The CDR3 has 17 amino acids. CDR3 residues: CATSDPLSGGAGDTQYF. DNA of the CDR3: TGTGCCACCAGTGACCCCCTTAGCGGGGGGGCCGGAGATACGCAGTATTTT.

The table lists this clonotype with many counts. V usage is TRBV7-9 and J usage is TRBJ2-1; 14 positions agree with TRBD2. From germline, CDR1 is SEHNR and CDR2 FQNEAQ (reference sequence). Trimming cost V 2 bases and J 7 bases; bases outside gene matches: 1. This CDR3 region has 15 residues. The CDR3 protein is CASSLRTSGGNEQFF. Here the CDR3 DNA reads TGTGCCAGCAGCTTAAGGACTAGCGGGGGGAATGAGCAGTTCTTC.

The J gene is TRBJ2-7, the V gene TRBV27, with unresolved D. Germline CDR1 reads MNHEY; CDR2 reads SMNVEV (reference sequence). V dropped 0 bases and J dropped 2 bases, with 8 bases sitting between them. The CDR3 consists of 14 residues. CDR3 amino acids: CASSLSGSTYEQYF. The CDR3 DNA is TGTGCCAGCAGTTTATCTGGCAGTACCTACGAGCAGTACTTC.

The CDR3 sequence: CSVEFFPGQVNYGYTF. CDR3 DNA: TGCAGCGTTGAATTCTTCCCGGGACAGGTTAACTATGGCTACACCTTC. The chain is built from TRBV29-1 and TRBJ1-2; 8 nucleotides agree with TRBD1. V gave up 2 bases and J gave up 1 base; unmatched junction bases: 9. Germline CDR1 and CDR2: SQVTM and ANQGSEA. The CDR3 spans 16 residues.

The gene calls are TRBV20-1 and TRBJ1-1; no firm D call. Deletions cut 0 bases from V and 1 base from J, with 9 bases between. CDR1 is DFQATT, CDR2 SNEGSKA, per germline (reference sequence). This CDR3 is built from 14 residues. The CDR3 nucleotides read TGCAGTGCTAGAGATGGGCAGACGAACACTGAAGCTTTCTTT. Protein product: CSARDGQTNTEAFF.

This clonotype was found a few times. The chain joins TRBV27 to TRBJ1-2, with D tentatively TRBD1 (5 bases). V was shortened by 0 bases and J by 6 bases, with 14 bases between the two germline ends. The CDR3 extends over 15 amino acids. Germline CDR1 reads MNHEY; CDR2 reads SMNVEV (reference sequence). The CDR3 DNA reads TGTGCCAGCAGTTTATCCACAGTGGGGGTCCATGGCTACACCTTC. Its protein is CASSLSTVGVHGYTF.

The CDR3 sequence is CASSTTSGGSYNEQFF. The DNA of the CDR3 is TGCGCCAGCAGTACGACTAGCGGGGGTTCCTACAATGAGCAGTTCTTC. The chain carries TRBV5-1 and TRBJ2-1, with TRBD2 matching over 12 bases. The length of the CDR3 is 16 residues. Trimming at V came to 5 bases and at J to 1 base, leaving 4 bases not matched to a gene. Germline V CDR1 and CDR2: SGHRS, YFSETQ.

This clonotype was observed once. V gene TRBV2 combines with J gene TRBJ2-3, with 7 bases matching TRBD1. Germline CDR1 reads SNHLY; CDR2 reads FYNNEI. The CDR3 is made up of 15 amino acids. The V segment lost 8 bases and the J segment 1 base; nucleotides outside the gene matches: 9. CDR3 region: CASAQQGLGTDTQYF. The CDR3 coding sequence is TGTGCCAGCGCTCAACAGGGGTTGGGCACAGATACGCAGTATTTT.

This clonotype was seen only a few times. The CDR3 sequence is CSAGQGWTNEKLFF. The DNA of the CDR3 is TGCAGCGCAGGACAGGGGTGGACTAATGAAAAACTGTTTTTT. The J gene is TRBJ1-4, the V gene TRBV29-1; the match to TRBD1 covers 9 bases. Germline loops: CDR1 SQVTM, CDR2 ANQGSEA. The V segment lost 7 bases and the J segment 2 bases; nucleotides outside the gene matches: 5. This CDR3 comprises 14 residues.

This chain uses TRBV7-2 with TRBJ2-5, with TRBD2 matching over 15 bases. V trimming: 4 bases; J trimming: 0 bases; junction bases outside the gene matches: 9. Germline-derived CDR1 and CDR2 are SGHTA and FQGNSA. The CDR3 is 19 amino acids. This chain's CDR3 is CASSSAGTSGGTNQETQYF. In nucleotides, the CDR3 is TGTGCCAGCAGCTCGGCCGGGACTAGCGGGGGGACGAACCAAGAGACCCAGTACTTC.

This clonotype was observed a few times. The gene calls are TRBV29-1 and TRBJ1-2; D is unclear. The CDR3 is made up of 12 amino acids. Trimming shortened V by 6 bases and J by 8 bases, and 16 bases separated the two germline ends. CDR1 and CDR2 (germline): SQVTM, ANQGSEA. CDR3: CSVQRGTEGYTF. The CDR3 coding sequence is TGCAGCGTCCAGCGGGGAACAGAAGGCTACACCTTC.

This clonotype was seen a handful of times. The gene calls are TRBV5-1 and TRBJ2-7, with D possibly called TRBD1 or TRBD2 (5 bases each). Per the germline V gene, CDR1 is SGHRS and CDR2 is YFSETQ. V was pared by 4 bases and J by 3 bases, with 17 bases between. This CDR3 is built from 15 residues. The CDR3, as DNA: TGCGCCAGCAGCAGGACCGGGACGACGGACTACGAGCAGTACTTC. Its protein product is CASSRTGTTDYEQYF.

The genes are TRBV7-2 and TRBJ2-5, with D perhaps TRBD1 (6 bases). The germline V gene encodes CDR1 SGHTA and CDR2 FQGNSA. The CDR3 sequence is 16 residues long. Trimming shortened V by 6 bases and J by 11 bases, and 28 bases separated the two germline ends. The CDR3 reads CASSPSGVTTTGEQYF. CDR3 nucleotides: TGTGCCAGCAGTCCTTCAGGGGTAACGACTACTGGAGAGCAGTACTTC.

In this sample, this clonotype turned up once. V and J are TRBV2 and TRBJ2-7, with a tentative D call TRBD2 (6 bases). The better agreement between TRBJ2-5 and the DNA end casts doubt on the J call. Germline V gene data show CDR1 as SNHLY and CDR2 as FYNNEI. CDR3 length: 13 residues. CDR3 bases: TGTGCCAGCACGGTGGGGACTGGGGAGACCCAGTACTTC. It is translated as CASTVGTGETQYF.

There are a few counts of this clonotype. The gene calls are TRBV7-2 and TRBJ2-3; either TRBD1 or TRBD2 may fit D (5 bases each). With 7 bases removed from V and 4 bases from J, the gap between germline ends came to 18 bases. This CDR3 spans 15 amino acids. CDR1 SGHTA and CDR2 FQGNSA come from the germline V gene. In nucleotides, the CDR3 is TGTGCCAGCACCCTGGGCAGGGTGGGGGCAGATACGCAGTATTTT. Protein product: CASTLGRVGADTQYF.

The chain uses TRBV6-6 and TRBJ2-3, with 14 bases lining up with TRBD2. Trimming took 10 bases from V and 5 from J; bases not matched to a gene: 14. The V gene's germline CDR1 is MNHNY and CDR2 SVGAGI (reference sequence). The CDR3 contains 17 residues. DNA for the CDR3: TGTGCCATCGCCGGGACTAGCGGGGGTCCTGCCGGAGATACGCAGTATTTT. It specifies CAIAGTSGGPAGDTQYF.

The rearrangement joins TRBV4-3 to TRBJ2-1; 9 bases fit TRBD1. V lost 0 bases, J lost 4 bases, and 4 bases stayed unmatched. The CDR3 is 16 residues long. The germline V gene encodes CDR1 LGHNA and CDR2 YSLEER. This CDR3 reads CASSQDGGQGYNEQFF. Written as DNA, the CDR3 is TGCGCCAGCAGCCAAGACGGGGGACAGGGTTACAATGAGCAGTTCTTC.

This clonotype has a count of ten or more. The chain couples TRBV7-2 to TRBJ2-1; 16 bases are a match to TRBD2. The germline V gene has CDR1 SGHTA and CDR2 FQGNSA. The CDR3 runs 19 residues. Trimming at V came to 4 bases and at J to 4 bases, leaving 10 bases not matched to a gene. The CDR3 region is CASSSGLAGGMLKYNEQFF. The CDR3, as DNA: TGTGCCAGCAGCTCGGGACTAGCGGGGGGGATGTTAAAATACAATGAGCAGTTCTTC. Full variable domain (rest looked up from reference TRBV7-2 and TRBJ2-1): GAGVSQSPSNKVTEKGKDVELRCDPISGHTALYWYRQSLGQGLEFLIYFQGNSAPDKSGLPSDRFSAERTGGSVSTLTIQRTQQEDSAVYLCASSSGLAGGMLKYNEQFFGPGTRLTVL.

This clonotype has more than one count but fewer than ten. The V gene is TRBV20-1, the J gene TRBJ1-5; a possible D gene is TRBD1 (6 bases). Germline V gives CDR1 DFQATT, CDR2 SNEGSKA (reference sequence). The length of the CDR3 is 15 residues. V lost 1 base, J lost 3 bases, and 13 bases lay in between. CDR3 in DNA: TGCAGTGCTAGAGTATCCGGGGGCAACAATCAGCCCCAGCATTTT. Its translation: CSARVSGGNNQPQHF.

The chain is built from TRBV28 and TRBJ2-6; TRBD1 aligns across 7 bases. Germline V gene lookup returns CDR1 MDHEN and CDR2 SYDVKM. The trim removed 5 bases at V and 0 bases at J, leaving 19 bases unmatched. This CDR3 comprises 21 residues. CDR3 sequence reads: CASSGFRDSVLLLSGANVLTF. The CDR3 coding sequence is TGTGCCAGCAGTGGTTTCCGGGACAGTGTCTTACTTCTCTCTGGGGCCAACGTCCTGACTTTC.

The chain joins TRBV2 to TRBJ2-7; possible D gene TRBD1, 5 bases. The assigned J gene may be wrong: the sequence end matches TRBJ2-5 better. The CDR3 has 14 amino acids. Looked up from germline, CDR1 is SNHLY and CDR2 is FYNNEI. The CDR3 region has the DNA TGTGCCAGCAGTTCCAGGGCAAGGGGAGAGACCCAGTACTTC. Translation: CASSSRARGETQYF.

This clonotype was observed a few times. V usage is TRBV30 and J usage is TRBJ1-1; D is unclear. Between the trimmed V and J ends, which lost 3 bases and 6 bases, there was a span of 17 bases. CDR1 is GTSNPN, CDR2 SVGIG, per germline (reference sequence). This CDR3 has 14 residues. The CDR3 is CAWREKVLRAEAFF. The CDR3 region has the DNA TGTGCCTGGAGAGAGAAGGTTCTTAGGGCTGAAGCTTTCTTT.

This clonotype was detected only a few times. CDR3 loop: CASSLARSKSGGQPYEQYF. The CDR3 coding sequence is TGTGCCAGCAGCTTAGCAAGAAGTAAGAGCGGGGGCCAACCCTACGAGCAGTACTTC. The rearrangement uses TRBV7-2 and TRBJ2-7; 8 bases match TRBD2. Trimming took 0 bases from V and 2 from J; bases not matched to a gene: 15. Germline V gene data show CDR1 as SGHTA and CDR2 as FQGNSA. CDR3 length equals 19 residues.

This chain links TRBV6-1 with TRBJ2-3; TRBD2 aligns across 9 bases. J was trimmed by 0 bases and V by 6 bases; bases with no gene match: 10. Germline V gene lookup returns CDR1 MNHNS and CDR2 SASEGT. CDR3 length: 17 residues. CDR3 amino acids: CASSLGSGGTSTDTQYF. DNA of the CDR3: TGTGCCAGCAGCTTGGGGAGCGGGGGGACCAGCACAGATACGCAGTATTTT.

The rearrangement links TRBV12-3 or TRBV12-4 to TRBJ2-4, with D unclear. V was pared by 4 bases and J by 13 bases, with 11 bases between. This CDR3 is 11 amino acids long. CDR3 sequence: CASSSTTTQYF. DNA of the CDR3: TGTGCCAGCAGTTCCACCACAACCCAGTACTTC.

On this clonotype itself: Germline and junction disagree at one end, which may indicate a read error. CDR3 coding DNA: TGCGCCAGCAGCGGAAGGGGGTATGGCCAAGAGACCCGGTACTTC. Protein sequence: CASSGRGYGQETRYF. The chain recombines TRBV5-1 with TRBJ2-5; possibly TRBD1 for D (6 bases). CDR3 size: 15 residues. The germline gives CDR1 SGHRS, CDR2 YFSETQ.

This clonotype was counted only a few times. The chain couples TRBV7-2 to TRBJ2-1; D perhaps matches TRBD2 (5 bases). Trimming took 0 bases from V and 8 from J, leaving 11 bases between them. The CDR3 is 14 amino acids. The germline V gene has CDR1 SGHTA and CDR2 FQGNSA. The CDR3 spells CASSLALASYEQFF. The CDR3 nucleotides are TGTGCCAGCAGCTTAGCATTAGCTAGCTATGAGCAGTTCTTC.